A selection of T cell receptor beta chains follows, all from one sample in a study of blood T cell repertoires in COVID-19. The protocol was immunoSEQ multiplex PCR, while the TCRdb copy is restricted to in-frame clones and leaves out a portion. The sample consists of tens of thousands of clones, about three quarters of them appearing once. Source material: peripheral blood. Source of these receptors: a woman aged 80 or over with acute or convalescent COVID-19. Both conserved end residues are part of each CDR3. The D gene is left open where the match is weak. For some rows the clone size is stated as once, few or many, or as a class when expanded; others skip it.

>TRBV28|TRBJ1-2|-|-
TGTGCCAGCAGCCGCCGGGACATTTCTTCCGGTGGCTACACCTTC
CASSRRDISSGGYTF
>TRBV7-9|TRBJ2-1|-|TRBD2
TGTGCCAGCAGCCCACCGGGAGCGGGGCACAATGAGCAGTTCTTC
CASSPPGAGHNEQFF
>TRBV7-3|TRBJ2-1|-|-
TGTGCCAGCAGCTTAACGTTAAAGGGGCTGAATGAGCAGTTCTTC
CASSLTLKGLNEQFF
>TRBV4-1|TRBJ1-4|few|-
TGCGCCAGCAGCCACCTAACCGGGGGGGTGTTTTTT
CASSHLTGGVFF
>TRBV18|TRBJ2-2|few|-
TGTGCCAGCTCAGTGCGGACTGGAGACACCGGGGAGCTGTTTTTT
CASSVRTGDTGELFF
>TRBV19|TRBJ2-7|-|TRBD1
TGTGCCAGTAGTATAGGGACAGGGGGATTCTACGAGCAGTACTTC
CASSIGTGGFYEQYF
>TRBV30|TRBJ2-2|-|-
TGTGCCTGGAAGGGAGGGAACACCGGGGAGCTGTTTTTT
CAWKGGNTGELFF
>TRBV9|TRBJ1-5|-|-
TGTGCCAGCAGCGTAGAAGCGGAACCGCCCCAGCATTTT
CASSVEAEPPQHF
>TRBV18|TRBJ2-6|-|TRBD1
TGTGCCAGCTCACCAGGGACAGGGCTAAGCGGTGGGGCCAACGTCCTGACTTTC
CASSPGTGLSGGANVLTF
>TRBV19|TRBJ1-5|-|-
TGTGCCAGCCGGGACACGGGTTCGGGGCAGCCCCAGCATTTT
CASRDTGSGQPQHF
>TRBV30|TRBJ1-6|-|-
TGTGCCTGGAGTATAATTTCTAGGTCTAGGAATTCACCCCTCCACTTT
CAWSIISRSRNSPLHF
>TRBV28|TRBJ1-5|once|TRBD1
TGTGCCAGCAGTTTAGAGGGGGCGGGAACTCACAAGCCCCAGCATTTT
CASSLEGAGTHKPQHF
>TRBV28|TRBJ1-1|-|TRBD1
TGTGCCAGCAGCCGCCAGCAGGGGGCGACAGGAGAGGCTTTCTTT
CASSRQQGATGEAFF
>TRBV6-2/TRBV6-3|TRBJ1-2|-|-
TGTGCCAGCAGTAGCCTGGGACATCTGTATGGCTACACCTTC
CASSSLGHLYGYTF
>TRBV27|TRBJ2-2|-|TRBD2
TGTGCCAGCAGTTTGCGGCTAGCGGGAGCCGGGGAGCTGTTTTTT
CASSLRLAGAGELFF
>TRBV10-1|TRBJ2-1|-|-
TGCGCCAGCGGTGATGGCGGGAGAGGGGGGGACAATGAGCAGTTCTTC
CASGDGGRGGDNEQFF
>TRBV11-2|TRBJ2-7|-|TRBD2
TGTGCCAGCAGCTTAGATAGCGGGAGTTACGAGCAGTACTTC
CASSLDSGSYEQYF
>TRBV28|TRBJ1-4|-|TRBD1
TGTGCCAGCAGTTTTGGAGGGGGCGGTGATGAAAAACTGTTTTTT
CASSFGGGGDEKLFF
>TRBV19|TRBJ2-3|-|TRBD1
TGTGCCAGTAGACGGACAGGGAGGACAGATACGCAGTATTTT
CASRRTGRTDTQYF
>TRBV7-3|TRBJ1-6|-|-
TGTGCCAGCAGAACCAGTCTGAATTCACCCCTCCACTTT
CASRTSLNSPLHF
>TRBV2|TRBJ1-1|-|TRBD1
TGTGCCAGCAGCCAGACAGGGGTGGCTTTCTTT
CASSQTGVAFF
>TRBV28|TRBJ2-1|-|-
TGTGCCAGCAGACCCCGGGGTAGCGGATACAATGAGCAGTTCTTC
CASRPRGSGYNEQFF
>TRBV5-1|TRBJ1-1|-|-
TGCGCCAGCAGCGACCAAGGGGGTCAGACTGAAGCTTTCTTT
CASSDQGGQTEAFF
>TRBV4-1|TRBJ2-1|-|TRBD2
TGCGCCAGCAGCCTCCAGCCCGGGAGCGGGAGTATCAATGAGCAGTTCTTC
CASSLQPGSGSINEQFF
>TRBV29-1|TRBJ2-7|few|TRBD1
TGCAGCGCGGGGGACAGGTACGGCTACGAGCAGTACTTC
CSAGDRYGYEQYF
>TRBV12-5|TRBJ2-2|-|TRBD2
TGTGCTAGTGGGCCTAGCCTTAGCGGGAGTAGCGCCGGGGAGCTGTTTTTT
CASGPSLSGSSAGELFF
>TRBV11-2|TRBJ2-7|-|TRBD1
TGTGCCAGCAGCTTTTCCGGGACAGGGGAAAGGCAGTACTTC
CASSFSGTGERQYF
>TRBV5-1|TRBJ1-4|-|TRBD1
TGCGCCAGCAGCTTGACCGGGACAGGTGGGGAAAAACTGTTTTTT
CASSLTGTGGEKLFF
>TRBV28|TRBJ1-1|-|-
TGTGCCAGCAGTTTAGGAAGAGGCAGTGAAGCTTTCTTT
CASSLGRGSEAFF
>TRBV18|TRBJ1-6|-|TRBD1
TGTGCCAGCTCACCCCCGGGAGACAGGGCCCATGCCCACTTT
CASSPPGDRAHAHF
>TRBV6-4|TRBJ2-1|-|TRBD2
TGTGCCAGCAGCGGACTAGCGGGAGATGAGCAGTTCTTC
CASSGLAGDEQFF
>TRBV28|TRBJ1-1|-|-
TGTGCCAGCAGTCTAGTACAGGGGAACACTGAAGCTTTCTTT
CASSLVQGNTEAFF
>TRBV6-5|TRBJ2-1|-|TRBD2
TGTGCCAGCACCAAGACTAGCGGGAGTAAGGTTGAGCAGTTCTTC
CASTKTSGSKVEQFF
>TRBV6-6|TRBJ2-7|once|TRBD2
TGTGCCAGCAGTGACCTAGCGGGAGTCGCCTACGAGCAGTACTTC
CASSDLAGVAYEQYF
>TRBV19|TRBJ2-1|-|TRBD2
TGTGCCAGTAGGGCTAGCGGGGCCCCGAGCTCCTACAATGAGCAGTTCTTC
CASRASGAPSSYNEQFF
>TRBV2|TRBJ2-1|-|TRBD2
TGTGCCAGCAGTCTAGCGGGAGGGTCCAATGAGCAGTTCTTC
CASSLAGGSNEQFF
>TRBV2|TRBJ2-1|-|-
TGTGCCAGCAGTGAAGGCAGGGTTGTTGAGCAGTTCTTC
CASSEGRVVEQFF
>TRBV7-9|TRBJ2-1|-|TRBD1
TGTGCCAGCAGCAGGAGGCCGGGACAGGGGCCTATACTCTCCTACAATGAGCAGTTCTTC
CASSRRPGQGPILSYNEQFF
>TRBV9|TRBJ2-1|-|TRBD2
TGTGCCAGCAGCGCTTCTAGCGGGAGGGGCAATGAGCAGTTCTTC
CASSASSGRGNEQFF
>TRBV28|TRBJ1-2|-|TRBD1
TGTGCCAGCAGGACGGGACAGGGGGTCTATGGCTACACCTTC
CASRTGQGVYGYTF
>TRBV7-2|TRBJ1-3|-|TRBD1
TGTGCCAGCAGACTTCGGACAGGGCAGCCGGCTGGAAACACCATATATTTT
CASRLRTGQPAGNTIYF
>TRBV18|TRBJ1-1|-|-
TGTGCCAGCTCACCATCGGTCGGGAACACTGAAGCTTTCTTT
CASSPSVGNTEAFF
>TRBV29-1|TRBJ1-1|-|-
TGCAGCGTTGGGGGCCAAATCGCAGGCACTGAAGCTTTCTTT
CSVGGQIAGTEAFF
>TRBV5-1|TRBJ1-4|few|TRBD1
TGCGCCAGCAAGGGGACAGAGGGTGAAAAACTGTTTTTT
CASKGTEGEKLFF
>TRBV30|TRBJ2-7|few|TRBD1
TGTGCCTGGAGTGTCTCATGGACAGGGAGCTACGAGCAGTACTTC
CAWSVSWTGSYEQYF
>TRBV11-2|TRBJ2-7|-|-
TGTGCCAGCAGCTTAAACTCCGGGAGTATCGAGCAGTACTTC
CASSLNSGSIEQYF
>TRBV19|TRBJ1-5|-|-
TGTGCCAGTAGTTGGGCCCCATATAGCAATCAGCCCCAGCATTTT
CASSWAPYSNQPQHF
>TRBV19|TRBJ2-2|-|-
TGTGCCAGTAATTTAAGAGACAGGACAACCGGGGAGCTGTTTTTT
CASNLRDRTTGELFF
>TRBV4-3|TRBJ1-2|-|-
TGCGCCAGCAAGGACAGTTACTATGGCTACACCTTC
CASKDSYYGYTF
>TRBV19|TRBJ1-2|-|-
TGTGCCAGTAGTAGAGGAAAGAGGGAAGAGAGTGGCTACACCTTC
CASSRGKREESGYTF
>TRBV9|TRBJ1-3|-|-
TGTGCCAGCAGCGTAGATGCGGGGGCGCGAGGAAACACCATATATTTT
CASSVDAGARGNTIYF
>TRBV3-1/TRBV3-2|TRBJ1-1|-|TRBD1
TGTGCCAGCAGCCAAGCTCGGACAGGGCAGGACACTGAAGCTTTCTTT
CASSQARTGQDTEAFF
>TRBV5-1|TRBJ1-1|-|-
TGCGCCAGCAGCTTGGCCGGTATAAATTTCTTT
CASSLAGINFF
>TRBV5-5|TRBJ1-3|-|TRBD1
TGTGCCAGCAGCCGATTGGACAGGTCCAGCTCTGGAAACACCATATATTTT
CASSRLDRSSSGNTIYF
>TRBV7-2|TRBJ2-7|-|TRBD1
TGTGCCAGCAGCTTAGCCGGGACAGGGGGCTACGAGCAGTACTTC
CASSLAGTGGYEQYF
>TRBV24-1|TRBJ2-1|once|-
TGTGCCACCAGTGACGGTTCCTACAATGAGCAGTTCTTC
CATSDGSYNEQFF
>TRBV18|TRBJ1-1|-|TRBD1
TGTGCCAGCTCATCCGGGACAGGAACTGAAGCTTTCTTT
CASSSGTGTEAFF
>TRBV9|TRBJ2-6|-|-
TGTGCCAGCAGCGTAAGGGGGTCAGGGGCCAACGTCCTGACTTTC
CASSVRGSGANVLTF
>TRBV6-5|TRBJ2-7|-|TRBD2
TGTGCCAGCAGTTACACTAGCGGGATAAGGTCCTACGAGCAGTACTTC
CASSYTSGIRSYEQYF
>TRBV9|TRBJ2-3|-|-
TGTGCCAGCAGCGAAAGGGACTGGGGAGATACGCAGTATTTT
CASSERDWGDTQYF